The clone carrying this T cell receptor (beta chain) was counted between two and nine times. Its antigen is still unknown. The CDR3 end lies 3 residues beyond the end of the read and is filled in from the germline J gene. These data come from a study of T cell clonality in common variable immunodeficiency. Findings and limits, study-wide: In common variable immunodeficiency, TCR beta chains reportedly carried fewer deletions and N-nucleotide insertions.

Germline assignment: CDR1 SGHVS and CDR2 FQNEAQ. This CDR3 spans 14 amino acids. V lost 3 bases, J lost 10 bases, and 6 bases stayed unmatched. Both groups were predominantly of Caucasian heritage. Clones were read by immunoSEQ multiplex PCR, and TCRdb kept only the in-frame ones, dropping some. The table lists under 40,000 clones, with no singletons. Sequenced material: peripheral blood mononuclear cells. This receptor was obtained from a human donor with common variable immunodeficiency. The V gene is TRBV7-8, the J gene TRBJ1-6; 7 positions match TRBD1. CDR3 DNA, as far as it was read: TGTGCCAGCAGCTTTAGACAGGGTTGGTCACCC. This translates into CASSFRQGWSP. The entire CDR3 sequence reads CASSFRQGWSPLHF.